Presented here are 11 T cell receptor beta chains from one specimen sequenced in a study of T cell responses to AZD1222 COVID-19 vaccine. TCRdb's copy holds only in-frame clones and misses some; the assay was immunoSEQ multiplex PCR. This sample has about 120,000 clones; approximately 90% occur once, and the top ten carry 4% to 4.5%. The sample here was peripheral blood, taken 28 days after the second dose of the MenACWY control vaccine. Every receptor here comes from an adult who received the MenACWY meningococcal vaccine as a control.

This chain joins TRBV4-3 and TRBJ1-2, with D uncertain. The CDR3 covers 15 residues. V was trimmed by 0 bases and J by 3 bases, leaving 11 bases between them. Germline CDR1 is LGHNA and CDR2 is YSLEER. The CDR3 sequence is CASSQDWRTYYGYTF. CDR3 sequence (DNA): TGCGCCAGCAGCCAAGATTGGAGGACGTACTATGGCTACACCTTC.

The CDR3 bases are TGTGCCAGCAGCCCGCAGGGCTACGAGCAGTACGTC. It yields the protein CASSPQGYEQYV. The V call is TRBV6-2 or TRBV6-3, the J call TRBJ2-7; a possible D gene is TRBD1 (5 bases). Trimming removed 6 bases at V and 3 bases at J, with 9 bases between. The CDR3 spans 12 residues. CDR1 and CDR2 (germline): MNHEY, SVGEGT.

The CDR3 region is CASSQEGLGGGETQYF. In nucleotides, the CDR3 is TGTGCCAGCAGCCAAGAGGGACTAGGGGGCGGAGAGACCCAGTACTTC. The chain links TRBV3-1 (or the pseudogene TRBV3-2) to TRBJ2-5; tentative D call: TRBD2 (8 bases). The CDR3 loop spans 16 amino acids. Germline V gives CDR1 LGHDT, CDR2 YNNKEL (reference sequence). The V end was cut by 0 bases, the J end by 4 bases, with 15 bases between.

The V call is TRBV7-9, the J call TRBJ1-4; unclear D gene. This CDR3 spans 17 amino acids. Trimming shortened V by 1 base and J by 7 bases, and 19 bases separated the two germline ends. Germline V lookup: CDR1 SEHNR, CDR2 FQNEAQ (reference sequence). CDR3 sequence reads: CASSLGTQDGRIEKLFF. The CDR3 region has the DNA TGTGCCAGCAGCTTAGGAACCCAGGACGGAAGAATTGAAAAACTGTTTTTT.

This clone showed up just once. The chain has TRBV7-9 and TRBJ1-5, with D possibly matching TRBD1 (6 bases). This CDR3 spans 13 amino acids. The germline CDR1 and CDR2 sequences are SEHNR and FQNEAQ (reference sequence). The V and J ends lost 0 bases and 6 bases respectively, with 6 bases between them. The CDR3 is CASSLAGGQPQHF. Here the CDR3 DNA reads TGTGCCAGCAGCTTAGCAGGGGGTCAGCCCCAGCATTTT.

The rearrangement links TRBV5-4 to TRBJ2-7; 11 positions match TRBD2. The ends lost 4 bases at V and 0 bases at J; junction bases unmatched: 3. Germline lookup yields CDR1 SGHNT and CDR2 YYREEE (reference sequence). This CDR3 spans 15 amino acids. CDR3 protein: CASSMGLADSYEQYF. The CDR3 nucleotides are TGTGCCAGCAGCATGGGACTAGCGGACTCCTACGAGCAGTACTTC.

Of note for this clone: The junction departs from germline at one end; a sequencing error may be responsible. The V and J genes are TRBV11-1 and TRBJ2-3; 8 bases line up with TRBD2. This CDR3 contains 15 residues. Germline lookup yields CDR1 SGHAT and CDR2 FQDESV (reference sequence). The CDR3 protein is CASSSWTSSTDTQYF. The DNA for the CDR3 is TGTGCCAGCAGCTCCTGGACTAGCAGCACGGATACGCAGTATTTT.

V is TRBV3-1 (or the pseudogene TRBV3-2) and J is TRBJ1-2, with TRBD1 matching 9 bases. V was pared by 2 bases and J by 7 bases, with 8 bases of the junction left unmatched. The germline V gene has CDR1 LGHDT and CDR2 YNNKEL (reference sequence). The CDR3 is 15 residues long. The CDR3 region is CASSQRSGQGFGYTF. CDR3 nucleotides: TGTGCCAGCAGCCAAAGGTCGGGACAGGGTTTTGGCTACACCTTC.

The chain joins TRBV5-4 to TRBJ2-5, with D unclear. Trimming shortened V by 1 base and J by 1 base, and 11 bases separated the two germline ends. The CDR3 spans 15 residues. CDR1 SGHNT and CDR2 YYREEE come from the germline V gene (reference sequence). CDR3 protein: CASSLPGRAQETQYF. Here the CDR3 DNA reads TGTGCCAGCAGCTTGCCCGGACGGGCCCAAGAGACCCAGTACTTC.

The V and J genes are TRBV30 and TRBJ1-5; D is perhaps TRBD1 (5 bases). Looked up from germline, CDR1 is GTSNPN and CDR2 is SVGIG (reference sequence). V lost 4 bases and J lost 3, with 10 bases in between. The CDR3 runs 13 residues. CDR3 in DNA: TGTGCCTGGAACAGGAACTACAATCAGCCCCAGCATTTT. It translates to CAWNRNYNQPQHF.

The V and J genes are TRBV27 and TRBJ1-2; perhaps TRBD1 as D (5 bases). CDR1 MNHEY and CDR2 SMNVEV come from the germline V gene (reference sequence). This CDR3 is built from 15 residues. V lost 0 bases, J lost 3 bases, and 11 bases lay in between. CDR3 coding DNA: TGTGCCAGCAGTTTATCGACCAGGGAATACTATGGCTACACCTTC. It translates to CASSLSTREYYGYTF.